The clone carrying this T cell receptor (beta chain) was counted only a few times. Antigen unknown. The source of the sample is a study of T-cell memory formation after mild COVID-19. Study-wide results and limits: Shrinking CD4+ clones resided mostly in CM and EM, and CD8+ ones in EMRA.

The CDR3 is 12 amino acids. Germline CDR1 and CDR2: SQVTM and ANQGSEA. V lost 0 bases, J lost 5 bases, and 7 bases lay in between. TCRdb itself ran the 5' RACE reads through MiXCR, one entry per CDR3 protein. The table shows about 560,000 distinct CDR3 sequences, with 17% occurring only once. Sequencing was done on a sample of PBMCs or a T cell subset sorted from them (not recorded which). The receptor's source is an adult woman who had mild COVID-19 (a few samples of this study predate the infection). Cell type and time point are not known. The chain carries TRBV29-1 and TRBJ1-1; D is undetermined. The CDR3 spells CSVEEGWTEAFF. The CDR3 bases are TGCAGCGTTGAAGAGGGATGGACTGAAGCTTTCTTT.